Listed here are 4 T cell receptor beta chains from one sample, sequenced in a study of T cells after yellow fever vaccination. TCRdb fed the 5' RACE reads into MiXCR, producing one record per CDR3 protein. The profile covers 510,000 or so distinct CDR3 sequences, with around 21% appearing a single time and around 15% taken by the ten largest. Sequenced here: PBMCs, sampled 15 days after the yellow fever booster vaccination. The receptors originated from a man aged 25-40 years who received the YFV17D yellow fever vaccine.

This clonotype was counted a few times. V is TRBV7-2 and J is TRBJ2-1; 10 positions agree with TRBD2. J gave up 12 bases and V 5 bases, and 10 bases lay outside the gene matches. The CDR3 is 14 amino acids. Germline CDR1 is SGHTA and CDR2 is FQGNSA. The CDR3 here is CASSPKASGSGQFF. The CDR3, as DNA: TGTGCCAGCAGCCCTAAGGCTAGCGGGAGCGGGCAGTTCTTC.

This chain uses TRBV20-1 with TRBJ2-1; unclear D gene. V gave up 5 bases and J gave up 2 bases, with 13 bases separating them. Germline V gene lookup returns CDR1 DFQATT and CDR2 SNEGSKA (reference sequence). The CDR3 consists of 14 residues. This CDR3 reads CSAAPDLTYNEQFF. DNA of the CDR3: TGCAGTGCTGCCCCGGATCTGACCTACAATGAGCAGTTCTTC.

The chain couples TRBV7-2 to TRBJ2-7, with D possibly being TRBD2 (6 bases). This CDR3 is built from 17 residues. V gave up 5 bases and J gave up 7 bases, with 27 bases separating them. The germline V gene encodes CDR1 SGHTA and CDR2 FQGNSA. The CDR3 here is CASSPSPSSALTGEQYF. Written as DNA, the CDR3 is TGTGCCAGCAGCCCCAGCCCCTCTAGCGCCCTCACTGGGGAGCAGTACTTC. Complete variable domain (other parts from reference TRBV7-2 and TRBJ2-7): GAGVSQSPSNKVTEKGKDVELRCDPISGHTALYWYRQSLGQGLEFLIYFQGNSAPDKSGLPSDRFSAERTGGSVSTLTIQRTQQEDSAVYLCASSPSPSSALTGEQYFGPGTRLTVT.

J is TRBJ1-6 and V is TRBV20-1; D is perhaps TRBD1 (5 bases). Trimming shortened V by 3 bases and J by 10 bases, and 16 bases separated the two germline ends. The CDR3 loop spans 14 amino acids. Germline V gene sequence: CDR1 DFQATT, CDR2 SNEGSKA (reference sequence). The CDR3 DNA reads TGCAGTGCTAGGTCTCAGGGTATGGGATCACCCCTCCACTTT. Residues: CSARSQGMGSPLHF.